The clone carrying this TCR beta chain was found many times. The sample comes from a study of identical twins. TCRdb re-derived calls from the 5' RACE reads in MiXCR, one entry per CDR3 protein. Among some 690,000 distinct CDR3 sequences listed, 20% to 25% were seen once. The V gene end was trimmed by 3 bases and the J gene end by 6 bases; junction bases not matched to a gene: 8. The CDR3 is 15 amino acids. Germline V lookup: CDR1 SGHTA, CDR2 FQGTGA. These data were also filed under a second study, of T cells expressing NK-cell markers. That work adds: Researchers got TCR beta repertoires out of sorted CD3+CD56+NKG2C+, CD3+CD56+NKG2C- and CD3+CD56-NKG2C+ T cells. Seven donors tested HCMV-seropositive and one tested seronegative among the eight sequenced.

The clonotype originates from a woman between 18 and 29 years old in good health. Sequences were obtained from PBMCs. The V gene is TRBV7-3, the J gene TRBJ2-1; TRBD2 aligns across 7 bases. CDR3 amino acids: CASSFLGGGVNEQFF. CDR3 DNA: TGTGCCAGCAGCTTCCTCGGGGGAGGGGTCAATGAGCAGTTCTTC. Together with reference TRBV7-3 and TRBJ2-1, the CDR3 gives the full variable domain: GAGVSQTPSNKVTEKGKYVELRCDPISGHTALYWYRQSLGQGPEFLIYFQGTGAADDSGLPNDRFFAVRPEGSVSTLKIQRTERGDSAVYLCASSFLGGGVNEQFFGPGTRLTVL.